This T cell receptor (beta chain) emerged from a study of T cells after yellow fever vaccination. A universal primer site and UMIs were added as TCR cDNA was made by 5'RACE template switching. TCRdb processed the 5' RACE reads anew with MiXCR; each CDR3 protein has one entry. The sample contains 100,000 to 150,000 distinct CDR3 sequences, about 8.8% of which appear only once. The germline gives CDR1 SQVTM, CDR2 ANQGSEA. The V end lost 1 base, the J end lost 6 bases, and 18 bases lay between the germline ends. The CDR3 length is 15 residues. Study outcomes and limitations: Abundant clonotypes from the bulk population could get into FACS-sorted repertoires as contaminants.

This clonotype came up a few times. Its antigen is undetermined. The genes are TRBV29-1 and TRBJ1-1; no clear D. This sequence was found in a man younger than 30 who received the YFV17D yellow fever vaccine. Material: CD8+ T cells sorted from PBMCs, obtained on the day of the yellow fever booster vaccination. CDR3 in DNA: TGCAGCGTTGAAGGGGCCCATACTGAACACTCTGAAGCTTTCTTT. Its translation is CSVEGAHTEHSEAFF.